The sequence of this TCR beta chain was determined in a study of cytomegalovirus exposure and HLA in healthy donors. Overall study results and limits: In a later analysis, the majority of CMV-associated beta chains seemingly showed HLA restriction. Published work reported that the classifier diagnosed cytomegalovirus status with high specificity and sensitivity. It was reported in a later analysis that an Asian-associated ancestry cluster showed fewer N-insertions than the 666-donor mean.

The PCR was carried out with 60 Vbeta primers and 13 Jbeta primers. Assay used: immunoSEQ multiplex PCR; TCRdb lists only in-frame clones, some missing. The repertoire holds around 40,000 clones, with roughly 87% as singletons. Germline-derived CDR1 and CDR2 are SNHLY and FYNNEI. The CDR3 extends over 14 amino acids. The trim removed 7 bases at V and 4 bases at J, leaving 9 bases unmatched. This clone is a singleton in its sample. Its antigen is currently unknown. The rearrangement uses TRBV2 and TRBJ2-5, with 7 bases matching TRBD1. This TCR was recovered from a woman in her thirties or forties in good health and CMV-seropositive. The specimen sequenced was PBMCs. In nucleotides, the CDR3 is TGTGCCAGCACTACACTGACAGGGCGAGAGACCCAGTACTTC. It encodes CASTTLTGRETQYF.